This T cell receptor beta chain was identified in a study of vaccination effects on CD4 cells after COVID-19. Ahead of sequencing, the ViraFEST assay grew antigen-specific CD4+ T cells using viral peptide pools. Culturing for nine to ten days preceded CD4+ T cell isolation. Confirmation by PCR established that the person had SARS-CoV-2 infection between March and December 2020. Of the BNT162b2 and mRNA-1273 vaccines, participants received two doses of one or the other. On day 3 and again on day 7, half the medium was replaced with IL-2 medium. About this clone: Its target is unknown.

Germline CDR1 GTSNPN, CDR2 SVGIG (reference sequence). Trimming pared 3 bases from V and 7 bases from J, leaving 15 bases between. The CDR3 spans 14 residues. Only in-frame clones appear in the TCRdb table, and some are missing; sequencing was by immunoSEQ multiplex PCR. This sample has about 17,000 clones, with around 74% found just once. The clonotype comes from a human donor who had a prior SARS-CoV-2 infection. The sample here was CD4+ T cells from PBMCs cultured with SARS-CoV-2 spike peptides, taken after COVID-19 vaccination. The chain links TRBV30 to TRBJ2-2; D might be TRBD2 (5 bases). The chain's CDR3 is CAWSQTLRGGELFF. The CDR3 nucleotides are TGTGCCTGGAGCCAGACCCTCCGGGGCGGGGAGCTGTTTTTT.